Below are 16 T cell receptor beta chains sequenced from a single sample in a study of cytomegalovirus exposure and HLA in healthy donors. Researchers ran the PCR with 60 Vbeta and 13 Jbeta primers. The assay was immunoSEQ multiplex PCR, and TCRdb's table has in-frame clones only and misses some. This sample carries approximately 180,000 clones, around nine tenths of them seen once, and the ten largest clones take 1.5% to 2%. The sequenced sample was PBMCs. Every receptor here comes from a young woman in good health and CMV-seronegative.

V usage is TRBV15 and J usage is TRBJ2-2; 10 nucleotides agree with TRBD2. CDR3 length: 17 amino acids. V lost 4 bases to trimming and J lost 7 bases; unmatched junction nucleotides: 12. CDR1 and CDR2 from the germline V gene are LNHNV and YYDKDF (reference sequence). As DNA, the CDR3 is TGTGCCACCAGCACCCACCCAGCGGGAGGGCCTGGCGGGGAGCTGTTTTTT. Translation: CATSTHPAGGPGGELFF.

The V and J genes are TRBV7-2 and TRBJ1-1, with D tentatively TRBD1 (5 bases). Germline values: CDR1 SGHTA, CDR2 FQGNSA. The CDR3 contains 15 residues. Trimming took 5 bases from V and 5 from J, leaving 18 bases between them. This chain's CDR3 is CASSPTAGRQTEAFF. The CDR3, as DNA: TGTGCCAGCAGCCCTACCGCGGGGCGTCAAACTGAAGCTTTCTTT.

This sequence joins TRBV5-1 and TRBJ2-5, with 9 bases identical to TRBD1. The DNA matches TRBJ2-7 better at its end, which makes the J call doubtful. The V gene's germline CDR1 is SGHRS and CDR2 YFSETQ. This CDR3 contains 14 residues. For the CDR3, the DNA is TGCGCCAGCAGCCAGGGACAGGGTGTCCACGAGCAGTACTTC. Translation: CASSQGQGVHEQYF.

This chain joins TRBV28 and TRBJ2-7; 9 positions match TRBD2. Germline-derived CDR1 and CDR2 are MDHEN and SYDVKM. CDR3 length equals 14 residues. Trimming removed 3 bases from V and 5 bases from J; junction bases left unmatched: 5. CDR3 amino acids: CASSLGGGDDEQYF. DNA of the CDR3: TGTGCCAGCAGTTTGGGCGGGGGGGACGACGAGCAGTACTTC.

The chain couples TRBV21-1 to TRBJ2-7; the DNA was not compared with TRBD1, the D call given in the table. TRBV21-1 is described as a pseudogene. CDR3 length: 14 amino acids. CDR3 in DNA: TGTGCCAGCAGCCGGGACAGGGCACTCTACGAGCAGTACTTC. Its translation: CASSRDRALYEQYF.

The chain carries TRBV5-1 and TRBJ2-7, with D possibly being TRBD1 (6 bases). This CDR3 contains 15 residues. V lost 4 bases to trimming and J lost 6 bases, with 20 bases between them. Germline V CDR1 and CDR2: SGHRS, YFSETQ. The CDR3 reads CASSPIQGNLCEQYF. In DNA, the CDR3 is TGCGCCAGCAGCCCGATACAGGGTAACCTTTGCGAGCAGTACTTC. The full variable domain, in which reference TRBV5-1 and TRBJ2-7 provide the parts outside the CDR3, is KAGVTQTPRYLIKTRGQQVTLSCSPISGHRSVSWYQQTPGQGLQFLFEYFSETQRNKGNFPGRFSGRQFSNSRSEMNVSTLELGDSALYLCASSPIQGNLCEQYFGPGTRLTVT.

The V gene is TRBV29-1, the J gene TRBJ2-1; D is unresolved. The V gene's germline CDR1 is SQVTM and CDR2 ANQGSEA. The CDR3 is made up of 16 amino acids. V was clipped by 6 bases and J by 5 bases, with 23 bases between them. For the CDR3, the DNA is TGCAGCGTGTACGGCTTGGGCCAAGTACTCGACAATGAGCAGTTCTTC. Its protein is CSVYGLGQVLDNEQFF.

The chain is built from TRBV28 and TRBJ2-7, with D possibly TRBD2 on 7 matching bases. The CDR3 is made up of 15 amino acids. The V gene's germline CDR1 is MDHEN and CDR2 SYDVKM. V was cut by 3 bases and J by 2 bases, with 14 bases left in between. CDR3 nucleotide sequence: TGTGCCAGCAGTTTCCGGGGGGCCGGGGCCTACGAGCAGTACTTC. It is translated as CASSFRGAGAYEQYF.

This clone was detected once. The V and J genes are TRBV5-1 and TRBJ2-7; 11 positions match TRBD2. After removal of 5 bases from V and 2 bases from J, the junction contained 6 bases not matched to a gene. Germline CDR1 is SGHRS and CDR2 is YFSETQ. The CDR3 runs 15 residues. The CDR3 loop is CASSFGTSGTYEQYF. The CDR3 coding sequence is TGCGCCAGCAGTTTTGGGACTAGCGGCACCTACGAGCAGTACTTC. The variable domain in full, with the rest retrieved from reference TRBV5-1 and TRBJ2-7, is KAGVTQTPRYLIKTRGQQVTLSCSPISGHRSVSWYQQTPGQGLQFLFEYFSETQRNKGNFPGRFSGRQFSNSRSEMNVSTLELGDSALYLCASSFGTSGTYEQYFGPGTRLTVT.

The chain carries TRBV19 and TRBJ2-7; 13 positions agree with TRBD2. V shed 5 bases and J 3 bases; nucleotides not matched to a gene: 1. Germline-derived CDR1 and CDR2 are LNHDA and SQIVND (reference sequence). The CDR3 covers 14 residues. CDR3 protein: CASSRTSGSYEQYF. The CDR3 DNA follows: TGTGCCAGTAGTCGGACTAGCGGGAGCTACGAGCAGTACTTC.

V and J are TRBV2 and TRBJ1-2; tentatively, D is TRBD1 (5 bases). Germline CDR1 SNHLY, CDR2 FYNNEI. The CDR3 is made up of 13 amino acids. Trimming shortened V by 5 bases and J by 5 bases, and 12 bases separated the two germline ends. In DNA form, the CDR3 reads TGTGCCAGCAGTAAAAAGCAGGGTTATGGCTACACCTTC. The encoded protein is CASSKKQGYGYTF.

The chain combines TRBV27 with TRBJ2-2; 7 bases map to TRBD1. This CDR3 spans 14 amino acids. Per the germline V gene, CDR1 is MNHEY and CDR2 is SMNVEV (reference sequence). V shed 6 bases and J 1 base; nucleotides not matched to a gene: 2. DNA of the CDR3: TGTGCCAGCAGGAGGGACAGGAACACCGGGGAGCTGTTTTTT. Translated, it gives CASRRDRNTGELFF.

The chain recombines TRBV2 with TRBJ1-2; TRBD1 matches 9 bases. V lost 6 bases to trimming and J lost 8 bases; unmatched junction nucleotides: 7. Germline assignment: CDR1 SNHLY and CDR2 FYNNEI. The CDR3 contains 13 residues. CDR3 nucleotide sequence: TGTGCCAGCAGAAACAGGGGGCAGGGGGGCTACACCTTC. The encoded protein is CASRNRGQGGYTF. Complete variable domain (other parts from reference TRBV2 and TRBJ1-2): EPEVTQTPSHQVTQMGQEVILRCVPISNHLYFYWYRQILGQKVEFLVSFYNNEISEKSEIFDDQFSVERPDGSNFTLKIRSTKLEDSAMYFCASRNRGQGGYTFGSGTRLTVV.

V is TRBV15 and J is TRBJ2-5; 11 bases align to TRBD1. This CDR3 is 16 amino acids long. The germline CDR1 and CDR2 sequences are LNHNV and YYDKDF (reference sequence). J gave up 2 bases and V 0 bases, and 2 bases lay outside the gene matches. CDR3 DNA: TGTGCCACCAGCAGAGATGGGACAGGGGGACAAGAGACCCAGTACTTC. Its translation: CATSRDGTGGQETQYF.

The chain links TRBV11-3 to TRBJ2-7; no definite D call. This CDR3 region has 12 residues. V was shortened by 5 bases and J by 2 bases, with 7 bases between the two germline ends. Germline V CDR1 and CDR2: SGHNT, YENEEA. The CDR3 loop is CASSREPYEQYF. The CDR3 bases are TGTGCCAGCAGCCGCGAGCCCTACGAGCAGTACTTC.

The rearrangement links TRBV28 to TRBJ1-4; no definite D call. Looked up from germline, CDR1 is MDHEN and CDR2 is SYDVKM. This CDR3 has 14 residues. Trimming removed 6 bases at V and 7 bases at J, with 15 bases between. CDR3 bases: TGTGCCAGCAGCACAACCGCAGAGGGTGAAAAACTGTTTTTT. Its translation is CASSTTAEGEKLFF.